Listed below are T cell receptor beta chains from one sample, sequenced in a study of molecular identifiers for immune sequencing clone quantification. One entry per CDR3 protein, called by TCRdb with MiXCR from the PCR reads. The table has about half a million distinct CDR3 sequences, 20% to 25% seen once. Sequencing input: naive CD8+ T cells from blood, with Jurkat cell RNA spiked in. These receptor sequences come from a human donor in good health. Some libraries in this study had Jurkat cell RNA spiked in. Both conserved end residues are part of each CDR3. Each record gives: J gene, D gene, clone size, V gene, CDR3 protein, CDR3 DNA. D genes are given only for firm matches. A row's size may be missing; if present it is once, few, many or a size class.

j_call: TRBJ1-5; d_call: .; clone_size: many; v_call: TRBV12-3/TRBV12-4; cdr3_aa: CASRQSTGSNQPQHF; cdr3_nt: TGTGCCAGCAGGCAATCGACAGGAAGCAATCAGCCCCAGCATTTT
j_call: TRBJ2-1; d_call: .; clone_size: few; v_call: TRBV15; cdr3_aa: CATSGEWEHYNEQFF; cdr3_nt: TGTGCCACCAGCGGAGAATGGGAACACTACAATGAGCAGTTCTTC
j_call: TRBJ1-2; d_call: .; clone_size: many; v_call: TRBV19; cdr3_aa: CASTGNNYGYTF; cdr3_nt: TGTGCCAGTACCGGGAATAACTATGGCTACACCTTC
j_call: TRBJ2-3; d_call: .; clone_size: few; v_call: TRBV7-9; cdr3_aa: CASSPSEYGLDTDTQYF; cdr3_nt: TGTGCCAGCAGCCCCTCGGAGTATGGCCTAGATACAGATACGCAGTATTTT
j_call: TRBJ1-2; d_call: TRBD1; clone_size: few; v_call: TRBV5-5; cdr3_aa: CASSSRDRGFYGYTF; cdr3_nt: TGTGCCAGCAGCTCCCGGGACAGGGGGTTCTATGGCTACACCTTC
j_call: TRBJ2-5; d_call: .; clone_size: few; v_call: TRBV25-1; cdr3_aa: CASSEFWTDQETQYF; cdr3_nt: TGTGCCAGCAGTGAATTCTGGACAGATCAAGAGACCCAGTACTTC
j_call: TRBJ2-3; d_call: .; clone_size: many; v_call: TRBV7-9; cdr3_aa: CASSPPSMNTQYF; cdr3_nt: TGTGCCAGCAGCCCCCCTTCTATGAATACGCAGTATTTT
j_call: TRBJ2-5; d_call: TRBD2; clone_size: few; v_call: TRBV10-2; cdr3_aa: CASSELGLGQETQYF; cdr3_nt: TGCGCCAGCAGTGAACTTGGACTAGGCCAAGAGACCCAGTACTTC
j_call: TRBJ2-5; d_call: .; clone_size: few; v_call: TRBV19; cdr3_aa: CASSIASGFQETQYF; cdr3_nt: TGTGCCAGTAGTATCGCATCGGGGTTCCAAGAGACCCAGTACTTC
j_call: TRBJ2-7; d_call: TRBD1; clone_size: many; v_call: TRBV20-1; cdr3_aa: CSASDRVSYEQYF; cdr3_nt: TGCAGTGCTAGCGACAGGGTGTCCTACGAGCAGTACTTC
j_call: TRBJ2-1; d_call: .; clone_size: few; v_call: TRBV5-6; cdr3_aa: CASSLEWVGGSSYNEQFF; cdr3_nt: TGTGCCAGCAGCTTGGAGTGGGTAGGGGGATCCTCCTACAATGAGCAGTTCTTC
j_call: TRBJ2-5; d_call: TRBD2; clone_size: .; v_call: TRBV7-8; cdr3_aa: CASGLLSGESQETQYF; cdr3_nt: TGTGCCAGCGGCCTCCTTAGCGGGGAGTCACAAGAGACCCAGTACTTC
j_call: TRBJ2-3; d_call: .; clone_size: .; v_call: TRBV12-3/TRBV12-4; cdr3_aa: CASTSSQTDTQYF; cdr3_nt: TGTGCCAGCACCTCTTCTCAAACAGATACGCAGTATTTT
j_call: TRBJ1-2; d_call: .; clone_size: few; v_call: TRBV7-9; cdr3_aa: CASSLAGSTNYGYTF; cdr3_nt: TGTGCCAGCAGCTTAGCCGGCAGTACTAACTATGGCTACACCTTC
j_call: TRBJ2-5; d_call: .; clone_size: many; v_call: TRBV2; cdr3_aa: CASAEETRYQETQYF; cdr3_nt: TGTGCCAGCGCCGAGGAGACCCGGTACCAAGAGACCCAGTACTTC
j_call: TRBJ2-7; d_call: TRBD1; clone_size: many; v_call: TRBV6-5; cdr3_aa: CASRQWTGGYEQYF; cdr3_nt: TGTGCCAGCAGACAGTGGACAGGGGGCTACGAGCAGTACTTC
j_call: TRBJ1-1; d_call: .; clone_size: few; v_call: TRBV7-9; cdr3_aa: CASSRINTEAFF; cdr3_nt: TGTGCCAGCAGCCGGATAAACACTGAAGCTTTCTTT
j_call: TRBJ2-7; d_call: .; clone_size: many; v_call: TRBV5-1; cdr3_aa: CASSGGASGHEQYF; cdr3_nt: TGCGCCAGCAGCGGGGGGGCTAGCGGACACGAGCAGTACTTC
j_call: TRBJ2-1; d_call: TRBD2; clone_size: .; v_call: TRBV5-5; cdr3_aa: CASSAPTSPHEQFF; cdr3_nt: TGTGCCAGCAGCGCGCCGACTAGCCCCCATGAGCAGTTCTTC
j_call: TRBJ2-2; d_call: TRBD1; clone_size: .; v_call: TRBV20-1; cdr3_aa: CSARVKKTGGSTRELFF; cdr3_nt: TGCAGTGCTAGAGTCAAAAAAACAGGGGGCAGCACCAGGGAGCTGTTTTTT
j_call: TRBJ2-2; d_call: .; clone_size: .; v_call: TRBV24-1; cdr3_aa: CATPFDTGELFF; cdr3_nt: TGTGCCACCCCCTTCGACACCGGGGAGCTGTTTTTT
j_call: TRBJ2-5; d_call: .; clone_size: many; v_call: TRBV7-6; cdr3_aa: CASSLMGRRGETQYF; cdr3_nt: TGTGCCAGCAGCTTAATGGGACGGAGGGGGGAGACCCAGTACTTC
j_call: TRBJ2-5; d_call: .; clone_size: .; v_call: TRBV19; cdr3_aa: CASSPAMTRETQYF; cdr3_nt: TGTGCCAGTAGTCCAGCGATGACGAGAGAGACCCAGTACTTC
j_call: TRBJ2-5; d_call: .; clone_size: many; v_call: TRBV5-6; cdr3_aa: CASSPQNQETQYF; cdr3_nt: TGTGCCAGCAGCCCCCAAAACCAAGAGACCCAGTACTTC
j_call: TRBJ2-2; d_call: .; clone_size: few; v_call: TRBV12-5; cdr3_aa: CASGLSIRDTGELFF; cdr3_nt: TGTGCTAGTGGTTTGTCCATCCGAGACACCGGGGAGCTGTTTTTT
j_call: TRBJ1-1; d_call: .; clone_size: many; v_call: TRBV7-9; cdr3_aa: CASSRSLTGNTEAFF; cdr3_nt: TGTGCCAGCAGCCGCTCTTTGACAGGGAACACTGAAGCTTTCTTT
j_call: TRBJ2-4; d_call: TRBD1; clone_size: many; v_call: TRBV5-6; cdr3_aa: CASSPQGARPLAKNIQYF; cdr3_nt: TGTGCCAGCAGCCCCCAGGGGGCAAGGCCACTAGCCAAAAACATTCAGTACTTC
j_call: TRBJ2-3; d_call: .; clone_size: .; v_call: TRBV19; cdr3_aa: CASSIGASGTDTQYF; cdr3_nt: TGTGCCAGTAGTATAGGGGCGTCTGGCACAGATACGCAGTATTTT
j_call: TRBJ1-1; d_call: .; clone_size: few; v_call: TRBV28; cdr3_aa: CASSFTLVKADEAFF; cdr3_nt: TGTGCCAGCAGTTTTACCCTAGTCAAAGCTGACGAAGCTTTCTTT
j_call: TRBJ2-7; d_call: .; clone_size: .; v_call: TRBV20-1; cdr3_aa: CSARGTDRDFYAQYF; cdr3_nt: TGCAGTGCTAGAGGCACAGACCGGGACTTCTACGCGCAGTACTTC
j_call: TRBJ2-7; d_call: TRBD2; clone_size: .; v_call: TRBV6-2/TRBV6-3; cdr3_aa: CASELAGKDEQYF; cdr3_nt: TGTGCCAGCGAATTAGCGGGAAAGGACGAGCAGTACTTC
j_call: TRBJ2-7; d_call: TRBD2; clone_size: many; v_call: TRBV7-2; cdr3_aa: CASSWRGGSLYEQYF; cdr3_nt: TGTGCCAGCAGCTGGAGGGGCGGGAGTTTATACGAGCAGTACTTC
j_call: TRBJ2-7; d_call: TRBD1; clone_size: many; v_call: TRBV20-1; cdr3_aa: CSAGPGTGMYEQYF; cdr3_nt: TGCAGTGCTGGCCCCGGGACAGGGATGTACGAGCAGTACTTC
j_call: TRBJ1-1; d_call: .; clone_size: .; v_call: TRBV10-3; cdr3_aa: CAISAGRGLNTEAFF; cdr3_nt: TGTGCCATCAGCGCGGGCAGGGGCCTTAACACTGAAGCTTTCTTT
j_call: TRBJ2-3; d_call: .; clone_size: many; v_call: TRBV24-1; cdr3_aa: CATSGGGLSTDTQYF; cdr3_nt: TGTGCCACCAGTGGCGGGGGCCTTAGCACAGATACGCAGTATTTT
j_call: TRBJ2-3; d_call: TRBD2; clone_size: .; v_call: TRBV27; cdr3_aa: CASSPRTSAPDTQYF; cdr3_nt: TGTGCCAGCAGTCCCCGGACTAGCGCTCCAGATACGCAGTATTTT
j_call: TRBJ1-6; d_call: .; clone_size: few; v_call: TRBV3-1; cdr3_aa: CASSPSPGDYNSPLHF; cdr3_nt: TGTGCCAGCAGCCCCAGCCCGGGAGACTATAATTCACCCCTCCACTTT
j_call: TRBJ1-3; d_call: .; clone_size: many; v_call: TRBV7-9; cdr3_aa: CASSFDTGNTIYF; cdr3_nt: TGTGCCAGCAGCTTTGACACCGGAAACACCATATATTTT
j_call: TRBJ2-3; d_call: .; clone_size: few; v_call: TRBV20-1; cdr3_aa: CSAAPIGTQYF; cdr3_nt: TGCAGTGCAGCCCCGATCGGTACGCAGTATTTT
j_call: TRBJ2-5; d_call: .; clone_size: .; v_call: TRBV12-3/TRBV12-4; cdr3_aa: CASSQIQYQETQYF; cdr3_nt: TGTGCCAGCAGCCAAATACAGTACCAGGAGACCCAGTACTTC
j_call: TRBJ2-7; d_call: .; clone_size: many; v_call: TRBV24-1; cdr3_aa: CATSDPLGYEQYF; cdr3_nt: TGTGCCACCAGTGATCCCCTTGGGTACGAGCAGTACTTC
j_call: TRBJ2-5; d_call: TRBD2; clone_size: few; v_call: TRBV7-8; cdr3_aa: CASSLVSSGQETQYF; cdr3_nt: TGTGCCAGCAGCTTAGTGTCTAGCGGGCAAGAGACCCAGTACTTC
j_call: TRBJ2-3; d_call: .; clone_size: .; v_call: TRBV4-3; cdr3_aa: CASSQDWDSDTDAQYF; cdr3_nt: TGCGCCAGCAGCCAAGATTGGGACTCGGACACAGATGCGCAGTATTTT
j_call: TRBJ2-5; d_call: .; clone_size: few; v_call: TRBV9; cdr3_aa: CASSAMGGPETQYF; cdr3_nt: TGTGCCAGCAGCGCCATGGGCGGCCCAGAGACCCAGTACTTC
j_call: TRBJ2-7; d_call: .; clone_size: .; v_call: TRBV6-6; cdr3_aa: CASSYVGSWDEQYF; cdr3_nt: TGTGCCAGCAGTTACGTCGGGAGTTGGGACGAGCAGTACTTC
j_call: TRBJ2-7; d_call: .; clone_size: .; v_call: TRBV2; cdr3_aa: CTSSRGPYEQYF; cdr3_nt: TGTACCAGCAGCAGGGGACCCTACGAGCAGTACTTC
j_call: TRBJ2-3; d_call: TRBD2; clone_size: .; v_call: TRBV7-2; cdr3_aa: CASSFGLAGGASTDTQYF; cdr3_nt: TGTGCCAGCAGCTTTGGACTAGCGGGAGGGGCTAGCACAGATACGCAGTATTTT
j_call: TRBJ2-7; d_call: TRBD1; clone_size: many; v_call: TRBV27; cdr3_aa: CASSPLPPGTGADEQYF; cdr3_nt: TGTGCCAGCAGTCCCCTTCCACCAGGGACAGGGGCTGACGAGCAGTACTTC
j_call: TRBJ2-3; d_call: TRBD2; clone_size: many; v_call: TRBV27; cdr3_aa: CASRSGRAGDTQYF; cdr3_nt: TGTGCCAGCAGAAGCGGGAGGGCCGGGGATACGCAGTATTTT
j_call: TRBJ2-7; d_call: .; clone_size: .; v_call: TRBV28; cdr3_aa: CASSSGRISYEQYF; cdr3_nt: TGTGCCAGCAGTTCAGGTCGGATCTCCTACGAGCAGTACTTC
j_call: TRBJ2-3; d_call: .; clone_size: .; v_call: TRBV12-2; cdr3_aa: CASHLSPPVADTQYF; cdr3_nt: TGTGCAAGCCACCTTTCGCCCCCGGTCGCAGATACGCAGTATTTT
j_call: TRBJ2-3; d_call: TRBD1; clone_size: .; v_call: TRBV19; cdr3_aa: CASGKQGAWTDTQYF; cdr3_nt: TGTGCCAGTGGTAAACAGGGGGCCTGGACAGATACGCAGTATTTT
j_call: TRBJ1-2; d_call: .; clone_size: few; v_call: TRBV12-3/TRBV12-4; cdr3_aa: CASSLTPVYGYTF; cdr3_nt: TGTGCCAGCAGTTTGACACCCGTCTATGGCTACACCTTC
j_call: TRBJ1-3; d_call: TRBD1; clone_size: .; v_call: TRBV9; cdr3_aa: CASSVEDREGSGNTIYF; cdr3_nt: TGTGCCAGCAGCGTAGAAGACAGGGAGGGCTCTGGAAACACCATATATTTT
j_call: TRBJ2-1; d_call: TRBD2; clone_size: .; v_call: TRBV3-1; cdr3_aa: CASSHTIASGVDEQFF; cdr3_nt: TGTGCCAGCAGCCACACAATTGCTAGCGGGGTGGATGAGCAGTTCTTC
j_call: TRBJ1-5; d_call: .; clone_size: many; v_call: TRBV3-1; cdr3_aa: CASSQDDSGVQPQHF; cdr3_nt: TGTGCCAGCAGCCAAGATGATTCAGGGGTTCAGCCCCAGCATTTT
j_call: TRBJ2-3; d_call: .; clone_size: many; v_call: TRBV12-3/TRBV12-4; cdr3_aa: CASSLMFTTDTQYF; cdr3_nt: TGTGCCAGCAGTTTAATGTTTACTACAGATACGCAGTATTTT